A single sample is the source of the 30 T cell receptor beta chains below, sequenced in a study of OX40 agonist ivuxolimab in advanced cancers. Only in-frame clones appear in the TCRdb table, and some are missing; sequencing was by immunoSEQ multiplex PCR. The table lists about 92,000 clones, 84% of them singletons. The material was CD4+ or CD8+ T cells sorted from blood, obtained in a trial of the OX40 agonist ivuxolimab. The source of these receptors is an adult with an advanced solid tumor such as melanoma, head and neck, liver or kidney cancer.

The rearrangement uses TRBV7-2 and TRBJ1-6; 10 nucleotides agree with TRBD1. V gave up 5 bases and J gave up 0 bases; unmatched junction bases: 7. The germline gives CDR1 SGHTA, CDR2 FQGNSA. The CDR3 extends over 18 amino acids. CDR3 loop: CASSRRTGGGSYNSPLHF. As DNA, the CDR3 is TGTGCCAGCAGCCGAAGGACAGGGGGAGGCTCCTATAATTCACCCCTCCACTTT. Based on the CDR3 plus reference TRBV7-2 and TRBJ1-6, the full variable domain is GAGVSQSPSNKVTEKGKDVELRCDPISGHTALYWYRQSLGQGLEFLIYFQGNSAPDKSGLPSDRFSAERTGGSVSTLTIQRTQQEDSAVYLCASSRRTGGGSYNSPLHFGNGTRLTVT.

The rearrangement links TRBV27 to TRBJ1-6; 7 nucleotides match TRBD1. Germline values: CDR1 MNHEY, CDR2 SMNVEV (reference sequence). This CDR3 is 18 amino acids long. J gave up 3 bases and V 5 bases, and 13 bases lay outside the gene matches. This CDR3 is CASSPTRQGNRYNSPLHF. Here the CDR3 DNA reads TGTGCCAGCAGTCCTACGCGACAGGGCAACCGCTATAATTCACCCCTCCACTTT.

The sample holds a few counts of this clone. This sequence joins TRBV6-1 and TRBJ1-2; 8 nucleotides agree with TRBD1. Germline V lookup: CDR1 MNHNS, CDR2 SASEGT. J lost 7 bases, V lost 1 base, and 5 bases had no gene match. The CDR3 is 14 residues long. The CDR3 sequence is CASSEGTGKTGYTF. The DNA of the CDR3 is TGTGCCAGCAGTGAAGGGACAGGGAAGACTGGCTACACCTTC.

The chain couples TRBV28 to TRBJ2-5; D not certain. The CDR3 loop spans 12 amino acids. The V gene lost 6 bases and the J gene lost 5 bases, with 10 bases spanning the gap. Germline loops: CDR1 MDHEN, CDR2 SYDVKM. The CDR3 DNA is TGTGCCAGCAGCCCCGGACGGGAGACCCAGTACTTC. This gives the protein CASSPGRETQYF.

The V gene is TRBV19, the J gene TRBJ2-5; perhaps TRBD2 as D (5 bases). V lost 3 bases and J lost 4, with 9 bases in between. Germline loops: CDR1 LNHDA, CDR2 SQIVND (reference sequence). The CDR3 runs to 13 residues. CDR3 sequence: CASSISGTETQYF. The CDR3 DNA follows: TGTGCCAGTAGTATCAGCGGCACAGAGACCCAGTACTTC.

The V and J genes are TRBV5-1 and TRBJ2-2; D is ambiguous. The V end lost 4 bases, the J end lost 5 bases, and 9 bases lay between the germline ends. Germline CDR1 SGHRS, CDR2 YFSETQ. The CDR3 extends over 13 amino acids. CDR3 in amino acids: CASSLEGTGELFF. In DNA form, the CDR3 reads TGCGCCAGCAGCCTGGAAGGTACCGGGGAGCTGTTTTTT.

V usage is TRBV23-1 and J usage is TRBJ2-7; maybe TRBD2 (6 bases). TRBV23-1 is assigned to the ORF class and has an uncertain function. This CDR3 has 13 residues. Trimming took off 7 bases at V and 5 bases at J, with 15 bases between the two ends. DNA of the CDR3: TGCGCCAGCAATGCGGGGAAAGGCGACGAGCAGTACTTC. The encoded protein is CASNAGKGDEQYF.

The chain has TRBV19 and TRBJ2-7, with TRBD2 matching 10 bases. This CDR3 is built from 13 residues. The germline V gene has CDR1 LNHDA and CDR2 SQIVND (reference sequence). V gave up 8 bases and J gave up 5 bases; unmatched junction bases: 6. CDR3 in DNA: TGTGCCAGTCAAGCTAGCGGGAGTAACGAGCAGTACTTC. It codes for CASQASGSNEQYF.

This rearrangement joins TRBV10-1 to TRBJ2-7; TRBD1 is a possible D gene (6 bases). Germline CDR1 is WNHNN and CDR2 is SYGVQD (reference sequence). The CDR3 consists of 16 residues. Trimming left V 7 bases short and J 3 bases short, with 22 bases between. In DNA, the CDR3 is TGCGCCAGCATCCGACCTCGGGCAGGGGCACGCTACGAGCAGTACTTC. It codes for CASIRPRAGARYEQYF.

The chain has TRBV7-9 and TRBJ2-7, with a weak D call TRBD1 (6 bases). The CDR3 covers 14 residues. V gave up 3 bases and J gave up 3 bases, with 12 bases separating them. Germline assignment: CDR1 SEHNR and CDR2 FQNEAQ (reference sequence). CDR3 protein: CASSFLDSYYEQYF. CDR3 coding DNA: TGTGCCAGCAGCTTTTTGGACAGCTACTACGAGCAGTACTTC.

This clone was recorded once. The V and J genes are TRBV15 and TRBJ2-7, with 7 bases lining up with TRBD2. The germline CDR1 and CDR2 sequences are LNHNV and YYDKDF (reference sequence). CDR3 length: 15 residues. Unmatched junction bases numbered 9, after V lost 5 bases and J lost 2 bases. CDR3 nucleotides: TGTGCCACCAGCCTGGGACTACCCTCTCCCTACGAGCAGTACTTC. Translating gives CATSLGLPSPYEQYF.

The chain recombines TRBV19 with TRBJ1-2, with D possibly TRBD1 on 6 matching bases. Trimming pared 6 bases from V and 5 bases from J, leaving 13 bases between. The CDR3 spans 13 residues. CDR1 and CDR2 (germline): LNHDA, SQIVND (reference sequence). The CDR3 coding sequence is TGTGCCAGTAGACCGGGACAAGCTTATGGCTACACCTTC. This gives the protein CASRPGQAYGYTF.

In its sample, this clone was seen once. This chain joins TRBV28 and TRBJ2-1; D is possibly TRBD2 (6 bases). This CDR3 is 13 amino acids long. CDR1 is MDHEN and CDR2 is SYDVKM in the germline V gene. V dropped 5 bases and J dropped 16 bases, with 21 bases sitting between them. The CDR3 protein is CASSPLLGGNIFF. The CDR3 DNA is TGTGCCAGCAGTCCGCTACTAGGAGGGAATATTTTCTTC.

This chain connects TRBV27 to TRBJ1-5; D is unresolved. V lost 3 bases to trimming and J lost 4 bases, with 7 bases between them. Looked up from germline, CDR1 is MNHEY and CDR2 is SMNVEV (reference sequence). The CDR3 sequence is 13 residues long. DNA for the CDR3: TGTGCCAGCAGTTTTGGGGAAAATCAGCCCCAGCATTTT. Its protein is CASSFGENQPQHF.

J is TRBJ2-5 and V is TRBV6-1; possible D gene TRBD2, 6 bases. The V end was cut by 5 bases, the J end by 4 bases, with 11 bases between. This CDR3 region has 13 residues. Per germline, CDR1 MNHNS and CDR2 SASEGT. CDR3 amino acids: CASSRLVVETQYF. CDR3 in DNA: TGTGCCAGCAGTCGACTAGTTGTAGAGACCCAGTACTTC.

The rearrangement joins TRBV10-3 to TRBJ2-7; the match to TRBD2 covers 10 bases. The CDR3 length is 14 residues. Germline V gene sequence: CDR1 ENHRY, CDR2 SYGVKD. The junction had 4 bases not matched to a gene; V was cut back by 1 base and J by 7 bases. Written as DNA, the CDR3 is TGTGCCATCAGTGAGTTGAGCGGGGGGGGTGAGCAGTACTTC. It specifies CAISELSGGGEQYF.

The V gene is TRBV20-1, the J gene TRBJ2-7; a possible D gene is TRBD2 (5 bases). V lost 7 bases and J 3 bases, leaving 10 bases between the germline ends. The germline CDR1 and CDR2 sequences are DFQATT and SNEGSKA (reference sequence). This CDR3 is 11 amino acids long. This CDR3 is CSGRSDYEQYF. CDR3 in DNA: TGCAGTGGGCGTAGCGACTACGAGCAGTACTTC.

The chain carries TRBV9 and TRBJ2-1; 10 nucleotides line up with TRBD1. The V gene's germline CDR1 is SGDLS and CDR2 YYNGEE. CDR3 length: 15 amino acids. The V and J ends lost 3 bases and 4 bases, in that order; junction bases with no gene match: 4. For the CDR3, the DNA is TGTGCCAGCAGCGCCGGACAGGGGGTATACAATGAGCAGTTCTTC. It is translated as CASSAGQGVYNEQFF.

The V call is TRBV2, the J call TRBJ1-2; unclear D gene. V was shortened by 2 bases and J by 3 bases, with 7 bases between the two germline ends. This CDR3 is 13 amino acids long. CDR1 SNHLY and CDR2 FYNNEI come from the germline V gene. CDR3 in amino acids: CASSETGDYGYTF. CDR3 nucleotide sequence: TGTGCCAGCAGTGAAACCGGAGACTATGGCTACACCTTC.

This rearrangement joins TRBV9 to TRBJ2-3; TRBD2 matches at 9 bases. The CDR3 length is 15 residues. Looked up from germline, CDR1 is SGDLS and CDR2 is YYNGEE. The trim removed 2 bases at V and 5 bases at J, leaving 6 bases unmatched. DNA of the CDR3: TGTGCCAGCAGCGTTAGCGGGAGCTACGGAGATACGCAGTATTTT. This encodes CASSVSGSYGDTQYF.

V gene TRBV19 combines with J gene TRBJ2-7; 8 bases are a match to TRBD1. Germline V gene sequence: CDR1 LNHDA, CDR2 SQIVND (reference sequence). The J segment lost 0 bases and the V segment lost 5 bases, leaving 6 bases of the junction unmatched. This CDR3 contains 15 residues. The CDR3 DNA reads TGTGCCAGTAGTTTTGGGACAGGCCCCTCCTACGAGCAGTACTTC. Its translation is CASSFGTGPSYEQYF.

This clone turned up a few times. J is TRBJ2-2 and V is TRBV28, with 9 bases aligning to TRBD1. Germline CDR1 is MDHEN and CDR2 is SYDVKM. The V gene end was trimmed by 7 bases and the J gene end by 7 bases; junction bases not matched to a gene: 7. This CDR3 has 14 amino acids. The CDR3 region is CASNKQGASGELFF. DNA for the CDR3: TGTGCCAGCAACAAACAGGGGGCAAGCGGGGAGCTGTTTTTT.

Points on this clone: This sample includes further DNA sequences coding for the same CDR3. The chain combines TRBV5-1 with TRBJ1-3; a possible D gene is TRBD1 (6 bases). The CDR3 runs to 14 residues. V lost 0 bases to trimming and J lost 4 bases, with 8 bases between them. Germline V gene data show CDR1 as SGHRS and CDR2 as YFSETQ. In nucleotides, the CDR3 is TGCGCCAGCAGCTTGGAGCAGGGGGGAAACACCATATATTTT. It codes for CASSLEQGGNTIYF.

This chain links TRBV5-6 with TRBJ2-2, with D perhaps TRBD1 (6 bases). The CDR3 runs to 17 residues. Deletions cut 0 bases from V and 1 base from J, with 13 bases between. Germline CDR1 reads SGHDT; CDR2 reads YYEEEE. The CDR3 sequence is CASSLGGGPKNTGELFF. The CDR3 coding sequence is TGTGCCAGCAGCTTGGGAGGGGGTCCTAAGAACACCGGGGAGCTGTTTTTT.

On this clone: This specimen includes other DNA sequences encoding the same CDR3. CDR3: CASTTDSNTEAFF. Here the CDR3 DNA reads TGTGCCAGTACGACAGATTCCAACACTGAAGCTTTCTTT. The chain links TRBV19 to TRBJ1-1, with TRBD1 as a possible D gene (5 bases). The CDR3 length is 13 residues. CDR1 and CDR2 (germline): LNHDA, SQIVND (reference sequence). V lost 7 bases to trimming and J lost 2 bases, with 11 bases between them.

V and J are TRBV4-3 and TRBJ2-3; D remains ambiguous. V lost 1 base to trimming and J lost 1 base, with 15 bases between them. The germline gives CDR1 LGHNA, CDR2 YSLEER. The CDR3 has 17 amino acids. DNA of the CDR3: TGCGCCAGCAGCCAAGGCTTGGCCCCCCAGGGCACAGATACGCAGTATTTT. Translation: CASSQGLAPQGTDTQYF.

This rearrangement joins TRBV10-3 to TRBJ2-1; 10 nucleotides agree with TRBD2. CDR3 length: 15 amino acids. Germline CDR1 and CDR2: ENHRY and SYGVKD. V dropped 1 base and J dropped 9; count of bases not matched to a gene: 6. The CDR3, as DNA: TGTGCCATCAGTGAGTTACAGCGGGAGGGAAGTGAGCAGTTCTTC. This sequence encodes CAISELQREGSEQFF.

This chain uses TRBV5-1 with TRBJ2-1, with 11 bases aligning to TRBD2. The CDR3 is made up of 14 amino acids. Trimming removed 2 bases from V and 6 bases from J; junction bases left unmatched: 1. Per the germline V gene, CDR1 is SGHRS and CDR2 is YFSETQ. CDR3 nucleotide sequence: TGCGCCAGCAGCTTAGGACTAGCGGGCAATGAGCAGTTCTTC. Encoded protein: CASSLGLAGNEQFF.

The gene calls are TRBV15 and TRBJ2-1; D not resolved. From germline, CDR1 is LNHNV and CDR2 YYDKDF (reference sequence). The CDR3 is 11 amino acids. V was clipped by 6 bases and J by 4 bases, with 4 bases between them. Written as DNA, the CDR3 is TGTGCCACCAGTACATACAATGAGCAGTTCTTC. This codes for CATSTYNEQFF.

This chain connects TRBV5-6 to TRBJ2-7; D remains ambiguous. The CDR3 has 12 residues. V lost 5 bases, J lost 0 bases, and 6 bases lay in between. The V gene's germline CDR1 is SGHDT and CDR2 YYEEEE. The CDR3 DNA reads as TGTGCCAGCAGTATAAGCTCCTACGAGCAGTACTTC. It specifies CASSISSYEQYF.